Below, one T cell receptor (beta chain) is given with its context. What it recognizes is unknown. The sequenced fragment ends 3 residues before the CDR3 boundary, so the rest is inferred from the germline J gene. Blood came from CVID subjects not ill and not taking immunomodulatory or immunosuppressive medication. This sample is drawn from a study of T cell clonality in common variable immunodeficiency. Study-level findings and limits: Reportedly, TCR beta sequences from common variable immunodeficiency showed fewer deletions and N-nucleotide insertions. CVID subjects had higher TCRbeta clonality than healthy controls, most marked in about a third. Shared TCRbeta clones were fewer between CVID subjects than controls.

Germline V CDR1 and CDR2: MNHNS, SASEGT. The CDR3 sequence is 13 residues long. With 4 bases removed from V and 3 bases from J, the gap between germline ends came to 9 bases. CVID and control samples used equivalent genomic DNA input. Sequencing used immunoSEQ multiplex PCR; TCRdb keeps in-frame clones, though not all of them. The sample's table shows about 15,000 clones. The V call is TRBV6-1, the J call TRBJ1-2; D might be TRBD1 (6 bases). The TCR sequence derives from a human donor with common variable immunodeficiency. Sequencing was carried out using peripheral blood mononuclear cells. CDR3 DNA, as far as it was read: TGTGCCAGCAGTGCTGGACAGTACTATGGC. Protein product: CASSAGQYYG. The whole CDR3 is CASSAGQYYGYTF.